This entry describes one TCR beta chain. The antigen is not known. The investigators reverse transcribed all of the isolated RNA, so they sequenced expressed TCRB transcripts. The assay was immunoSEQ multiplex PCR, and TCRdb's table has in-frame clones only and misses some. The table has roughly 250,000 clones, around 65% seen once. The CDR3 loop spans 13 amino acids. The V gene's germline CDR1 is SQVTM and CDR2 ANQGSEA. V lost 7 bases to trimming and J lost 3 bases, with 15 bases between them. The sample belongs to a study of beta chain features in type 1 diabetes. General study points: Sequencing of cDNA might inflate the share of cells that strongly express TCR. Naive, central memory and Treg TCRB repertoires seemed to resemble each other more closely in patients than they did in healthy donors.

Source material: naive CD4+ T cells from blood. The rearrangement joins TRBV29-1 to TRBJ1-1; D is possibly TRBD1 (6 bases). This receptor was obtained from a man aged 25-45 years in good health. The CDR3 DNA reads TGCAGCGCCGCCAACAGGGTTGACACTGAAGCTTTCTTT. Translation gives CSAANRVDTEAFF.